These 18 T cell receptor beta chains share one sample of origin, sequenced in a study of OX40 agonist ivuxolimab in advanced cancers. Libraries were prepared by immunoSEQ multiplex PCR; TCRdb keeps only in-frame clonotypes and omits some of them. The table includes approximately 82,000 clones, roughly 89% detected once. Sequencing was performed on CD4+ or CD8+ T cells sorted from blood, taken in a trial of the OX40 agonist ivuxolimab. The receptors stem from an adult with an advanced solid tumor such as melanoma, head and neck, liver or kidney cancer.

This sequence joins TRBV11-3 and TRBJ2-5; D is possibly TRBD2 (5 bases). The CDR3 spans 17 residues. Germline-derived CDR1 and CDR2 are SGHNT and YENEEA. V shed 0 bases and J shed 2 bases, with 16 bases lying between them. CDR3 residues: CASSLDTVGDLQETQYF. For the CDR3, the DNA is TGTGCCAGCAGCTTAGATACTGTGGGAGACCTTCAAGAGACCCAGTACTTC.

V usage is TRBV7-9 and J usage is TRBJ2-5, with TRBD2 as a possible D gene (5 bases). V shed 0 bases and J shed 5 bases, with 10 bases lying between them. CDR3 size: 14 residues. Per germline, CDR1 SEHNR and CDR2 FQNEAQ (reference sequence). The CDR3 DNA sequence: TGTGCCAGCAGCTTAGCGCGCGGGTGGGAGACCCAGTACTTC. Amino acids: CASSLARGWETQYF.

The V call is TRBV30, the J call TRBJ2-7, with D tentatively TRBD1 or TRBD2 (6 bases each). Per the germline V gene, CDR1 is GTSNPN and CDR2 is SVGIG (reference sequence). Trimming removed 1 base from V and 5 bases from J, with 15 bases in between. The CDR3 consists of 14 residues. The CDR3 DNA sequence: TGTGCCTGGAGTGGGCGGGGCAGGGGCAACGAGCAGTACTTC. Translation: CAWSGRGRGNEQYF.

The J gene is TRBJ1-6, the V gene TRBV7-9; tentatively, D is TRBD1 (6 bases). CDR3 size: 14 residues. CDR1 is SEHNR, CDR2 FQNEAQ, per germline (reference sequence). Trimming took off 5 bases at V and 12 bases at J, with 17 bases between the two ends. The CDR3 DNA sequence: TGTGCCAGCAGCGTTTCCCAGGGGAGCCTACCCCTCCACTTT. The encoded protein is CASSVSQGSLPLHF.

The chain couples TRBV6-1 to TRBJ2-7, with D tentatively TRBD1 (5 bases). The CDR3 is made up of 18 amino acids. The V gene's germline CDR1 is MNHNS and CDR2 SASEGT. V was cut by 3 bases and J by 0 bases, with 21 bases left in between. The DNA of the CDR3 is TGTGCCAGCAGTGAGGCCCCCTTCGGTGGGGCGAACTCCTACGAGCAGTACTTC. Its protein product is CASSEAPFGGANSYEQYF.

This chain links TRBV5-1 with TRBJ1-2; possibly TRBD1 for D (5 bases). V gave up 0 bases and J gave up 6 bases, with 12 bases separating them. The CDR3 has 14 residues. Germline CDR1 and CDR2: SGHRS and YFSETQ. CDR3 sequence: CASSLVLGRNGYTF. The CDR3 DNA sequence: TGCGCCAGCAGCTTGGTTCTGGGACGGAATGGCTACACCTTC.

This chain links TRBV21-1 with TRBJ2-2; no DNA check was done on the table's D call, TRBD1. TRBV21-1 is a listed pseudogene. CDR3 size: 16 residues. CDR3 sequence (DNA): TGTGCCAGCAGCCCATTGGACAGGGGGAACACCGGGGAGCTGTTTTTT. This sequence encodes CASSPLDRGNTGELFF.

This chain connects TRBV19 to TRBJ1-1; D remains ambiguous. This CDR3 region has 16 residues. V lost 5 bases and J 6 bases, leaving 22 bases between the germline ends. Germline V CDR1 and CDR2: LNHDA, SQIVND (reference sequence). The CDR3 DNA follows: TGTGCCAGTAGTCCCCACTCCCTTCAAGGAACTTCTGAAGCTTTCTTT. It codes for CASSPHSLQGTSEAFF.

V gene TRBV9 combines with J gene TRBJ2-5; tentatively, D is TRBD2 (5 bases). The V end was cut by 2 bases, the J end by 1 base, with 6 bases between. The CDR3 loop spans 13 amino acids. CDR1 is SGDLS and CDR2 is YYNGEE in the germline V gene. CDR3 coding DNA: TGTGCCAGCAGCGTGAGGGCCCAAGAGACCCAGTACTTC. It yields the protein CASSVRAQETQYF.

The chain is built from TRBV19 and TRBJ1-1, with D uncertain. The CDR3 totals 14 residues. Trimming stripped 7 bases from V and 0 bases from J, with 12 bases between. CDR1 and CDR2 (germline): LNHDA, SQIVND (reference sequence). CDR3 protein: CASKAVGVNTEAFF. The CDR3 nucleotides are TGTGCCAGTAAGGCTGTCGGAGTGAACACTGAAGCTTTCTTT.

The V call is TRBV5-1, the J call TRBJ2-1; 7 nucleotides match TRBD2. V lost 4 bases to trimming and J lost 1 base; unmatched junction nucleotides: 5. The germline V gene encodes CDR1 SGHRS and CDR2 YFSETQ. The CDR3 sequence is 15 residues long. The CDR3 loop is CASSGRGISYNEQFF. In DNA form, the CDR3 reads TGCGCCAGCAGCGGGAGGGGCATTTCCTACAATGAGCAGTTCTTC.

CDR3 protein: CASMGLGASQPQHF. The CDR3 bases are TGTGCCAGCATGGGCCTCGGGGCCAGTCAGCCCCAGCATTTT. The V and J genes are TRBV6-1 and TRBJ1-5; a weak D match, TRBD1 (5 bases). With 7 bases removed from V and 6 bases from J, the gap between germline ends came to 16 bases. CDR3 length equals 14 residues. Germline V lookup: CDR1 MNHNS, CDR2 SASEGT.

The chain has TRBV5-1 and TRBJ1-3, with D maybe TRBD1 (5 bases). The V and J ends lost 4 bases and 0 bases respectively, with 11 bases between them. Per the germline V gene, CDR1 is SGHRS and CDR2 is YFSETQ. CDR3 length: 15 residues. CDR3 bases: TGCGCCAGCAGCGAGGGACGGATCTCTGGAAACACCATATATTTT. This gives the protein CASSEGRISGNTIYF. The entire variable domain, with the rest obtained from reference TRBV5-1 and TRBJ1-3, is as follows: KAGVTQTPRYLIKTRGQQVTLSCSPISGHRSVSWYQQTPGQGLQFLFEYFSETQRNKGNFPGRFSGRQFSNSRSEMNVSTLELGDSALYLCASSEGRISGNTIYFGEGSWLTVV.

CDR3 bases: TGTGCCAGCAGTTACCTTAAGGAAGACACTGAAGCTTTCTTT. This translates into CASSYLKEDTEAFF. The V gene is TRBV6-6, the J gene TRBJ1-1; no clear D gene. Germline CDR1 and CDR2: MNHNY and SVGAGI (reference sequence). CDR3 length equals 14 residues. The V end was cut by 2 bases, the J end by 3 bases, with 10 bases between.

Many counts were recorded for this clone. The CDR3 spells CASSLWDTEAFF. DNA for the CDR3: TGTGCCAGCAGCCTCTGGGACACTGAAGCTTTCTTT. The rearrangement uses TRBV12-1 and TRBJ1-1. TRBV12-1 is classified as a pseudogene. CDR3 length equals 12 residues.

The chain couples TRBV6-1 to TRBJ1-2, with a weak D call TRBD1 (5 bases). In germline, CDR1 is MNHNS, CDR2 SASEGT. The CDR3 runs to 13 residues. The germline V and J ends were trimmed by 1 base and 8 bases, with 11 bases remaining between them. CDR3 region: CASSEGGWDGYTF. The DNA for the CDR3 is TGTGCCAGCAGTGAAGGAGGTTGGGACGGCTACACCTTC.

The chain couples TRBV9 to TRBJ2-1; 11 bases fit TRBD2. V lost 6 bases and J lost 7; bases outside the gene matches: 9. Germline V lookup: CDR1 SGDLS, CDR2 YYNGEE. The CDR3 totals 15 residues. The CDR3 nucleotides read TGTGCCAGCAACGTTGCCGGGACTAGCGGTAATGAGCAGTTCTTC. The encoded protein is CASNVAGTSGNEQFF.

V gene TRBV6-5 combines with J gene TRBJ2-2, with D perhaps matching TRBD1 (5 bases). The germline V and J ends were trimmed by 5 bases and 6 bases, with 13 bases remaining between them. Germline CDR1 and CDR2: MNHEY and SVGAGI. CDR3 size: 14 residues. Here the CDR3 reads CASSGFQGSGELFF. Here the CDR3 DNA reads TGTGCCAGCAGTGGTTTTCAGGGCTCCGGGGAGCTGTTTTTT.